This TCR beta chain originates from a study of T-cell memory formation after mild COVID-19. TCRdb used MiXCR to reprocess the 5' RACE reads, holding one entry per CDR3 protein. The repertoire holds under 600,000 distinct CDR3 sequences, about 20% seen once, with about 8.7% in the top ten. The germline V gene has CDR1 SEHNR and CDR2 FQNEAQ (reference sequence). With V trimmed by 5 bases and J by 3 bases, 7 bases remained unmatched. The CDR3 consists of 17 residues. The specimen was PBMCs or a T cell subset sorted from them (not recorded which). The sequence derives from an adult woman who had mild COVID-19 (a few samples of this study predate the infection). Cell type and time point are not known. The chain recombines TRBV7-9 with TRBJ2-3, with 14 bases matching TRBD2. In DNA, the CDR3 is TGTGCCAGCAGCATCCGGACTAGCGGGGGGAGAACAGATACGCAGTATTTT. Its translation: CASSIRTSGGRTDTQYF.